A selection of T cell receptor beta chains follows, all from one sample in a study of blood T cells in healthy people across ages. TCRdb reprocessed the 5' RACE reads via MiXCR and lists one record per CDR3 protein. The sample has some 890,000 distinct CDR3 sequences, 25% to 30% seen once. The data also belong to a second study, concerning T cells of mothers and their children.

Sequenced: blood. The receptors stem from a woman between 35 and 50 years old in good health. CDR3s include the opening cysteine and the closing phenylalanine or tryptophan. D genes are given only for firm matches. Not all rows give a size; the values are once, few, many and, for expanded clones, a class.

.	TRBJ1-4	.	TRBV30	TGTGCCTGGAGTCAAGGTACAGGGACTAATGAAAAACTGTTTTTT	CAWSQGTGTNEKLFF
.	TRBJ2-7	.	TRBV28	TGTGCCAGCAGTTTCTTAATAGGGGACACCCTGGGGAACGAGCAGTACTTC	CASSFLIGDTLGNEQYF
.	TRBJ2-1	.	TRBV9	TGTGCCAGCAGCGTAGGCCCTGCGAATGAGCAGTTCTTC	CASSVGPANEQFF
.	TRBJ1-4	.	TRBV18	TGTGCCAGCTCACAGCGACAGGAACGAAATGAAAAACTGTTTTTT	CASSQRQERNEKLFF
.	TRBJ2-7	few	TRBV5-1	TGCGCCAGCAGCTTGGACTCGGACAAAGCCGAGCAGTACTTC	CASSLDSDKAEQYF
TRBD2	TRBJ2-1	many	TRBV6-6	TGTGCCAGCAGTTACTCGGCGGGGGGACGAAATGAGCAGTTCTTC	CASSYSAGGRNEQFF
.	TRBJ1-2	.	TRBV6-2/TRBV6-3	TGTGCCAGCAACCCCGCGGACAACAACTATGGCTACACCTTC	CASNPADNNYGYTF
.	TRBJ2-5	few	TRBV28	TGTGCCAGCAGTACCCCGACAGGACCCCTCCTCCAAGAGACCCAGTACTTC	CASSTPTGPLLQETQYF
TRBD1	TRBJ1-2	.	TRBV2	TGTGCCAGCAGTGAAGGGGCCAACAGGGGGATGCAAGGCTACACCTTC	CASSEGANRGMQGYTF
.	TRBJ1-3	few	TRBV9	TGTGCCAGCAGGGCCGGGGATTTTGGCACCATATATTTT	CASRAGDFGTIYF
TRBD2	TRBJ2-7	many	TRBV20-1	TGCAGTGCTAGAGGAAGCGGGGGCAACGAGCAGTACTTC	CSARGSGGNEQYF
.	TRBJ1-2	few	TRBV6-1	TGTGCCAGCAGTGAGGTGGAGGGCGTGGGTGGCTACACCTTC	CASSEVEGVGGYTF
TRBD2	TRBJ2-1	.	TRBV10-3	TGTGCCATCATGAAGGACCTAGCGGGGATTGAGCAGTTCTTC	CAIMKDLAGIEQFF
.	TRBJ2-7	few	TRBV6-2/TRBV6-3	TGTGCCAGCAGTTTCTCAGGACAGACCTACGAGCAGTACTTC	CASSFSGQTYEQYF
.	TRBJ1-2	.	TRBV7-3	TGTGCCAGCAGTCGTAGGAAGGGGAATTATGGCTACACCTTC	CASSRRKGNYGYTF
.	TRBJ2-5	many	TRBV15	TGTGCCACCAGCAGAGGGAGAGGGGAAGAGACCCAGTACTTC	CATSRGRGEETQYF
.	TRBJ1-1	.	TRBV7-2	TGTGCCAGCAGCGGCAGGGTGGCAAACACTGAAGCTTTCTTT	CASSGRVANTEAFF
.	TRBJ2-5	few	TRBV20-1	TGCAGTTCGGGCCTCACTCCACAAGAGACCCAGTACTTC	CSSGLTPQETQYF
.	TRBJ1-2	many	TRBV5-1	TGCGCCAGCAGCTTAACACCCGACTTGAACTATGGCTACACCTTC	CASSLTPDLNYGYTF
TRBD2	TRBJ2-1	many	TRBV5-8	TGTGCCAGCAGGTCGAGCGGGAGAATCTACAATGAGCAGTTCTTC	CASRSSGRIYNEQFF
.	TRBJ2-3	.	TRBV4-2	TGTGCCAGCAGCCAAGATCCGCGTGGGAGGGATACGCAGTATTTT	CASSQDPRGRDTQYF
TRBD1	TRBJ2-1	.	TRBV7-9	TGTGCCAGCAGCCCCTGGGGACAGAACAATGAGCAGTTCTTC	CASSPWGQNNEQFF
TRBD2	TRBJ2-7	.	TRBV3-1	TGTGCCAGCAGCCACCCGGGACTATATACCTACGAGCAGTACTTC	CASSHPGLYTYEQYF
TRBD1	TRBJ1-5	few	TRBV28	TGTGCCAGCAGTCCACCGGGACAGGGCTTCTTCGATCAGCCCCAGCATTTT	CASSPPGQGFFDQPQHF
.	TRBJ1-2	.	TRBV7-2	TGTGCCAGCAGCTTAGAGAGTAGTGTCGTCGGAGGGGGCTACACCTTC	CASSLESSVVGGGYTF
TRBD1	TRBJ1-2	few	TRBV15	TGTGCCACCAGCAGAGAACAGGGGGTTGGCTATGGCTACACCTTC	CATSREQGVGYGYTF
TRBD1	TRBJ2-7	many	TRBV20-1	TGCAGTGCCAGTCGGGACAGGGGAATTGGAGAGCAGTACTTC	CSASRDRGIGEQYF
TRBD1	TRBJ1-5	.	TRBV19	TGTGCCAGTAATAAAAGGACAGGTCTAAATCAGCCCCAGCATTTT	CASNKRTGLNQPQHF
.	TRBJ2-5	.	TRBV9	TGTGCCAGCAGCGTTGGGACTCATGGGGAGACCCAGTACTTC	CASSVGTHGETQYF
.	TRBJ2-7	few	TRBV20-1	TGCAGTGCTAGAGTTCTATCAGGAGGGAGACCGACCCACTACGAGCGGTACTTC	CSARVLSGGRPTHYERYF
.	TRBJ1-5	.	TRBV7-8	TGTGCCAGCAGCTCCTCCCGGGGCAATCAGCCCCGGCATTTT	CASSSSRGNQPRHF
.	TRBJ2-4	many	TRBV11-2	TGTGCCAGCAGCCCCCCGATGGGGGCTCTAGCCAAAAACATTCAGTACTTC	CASSPPMGALAKNIQYF
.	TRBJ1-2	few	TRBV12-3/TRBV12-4	TGTGCCAGCAGTTTAGGGGGGGGCGGACCCGGGTATGGCTACACCTTC	CASSLGGGGPGYGYTF
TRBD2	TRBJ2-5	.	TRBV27	TGTGCCAGCAGTTTAAAACAGGGACTAGCAGAAGAGACCCAGTACTTC	CASSLKQGLAEETQYF
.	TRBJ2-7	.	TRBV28	TGTGCCAGCAGTTTCCGACCAGGACAGAGCTCCTACGAGCGGTACTTC	CASSFRPGQSSYERYF
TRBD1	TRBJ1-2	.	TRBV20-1	TGCAGTGCCCCGACAGGGACTAATGGCTACACCTTC	CSAPTGTNGYTF
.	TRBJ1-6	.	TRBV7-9	TGTGCCAGCAGCTTAGGGGACAAAAATTCACCCCTCCACTTT	CASSLGDKNSPLHF
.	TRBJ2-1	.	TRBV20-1	TGCAGTGCTAGAGCCCCGCTAGAGGGGCCTGAGCAGTTCTTC	CSARAPLEGPEQFF
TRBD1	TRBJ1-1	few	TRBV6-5	TGTGCCAGCAGTTTATACAGGGGGCGGACTGAAGCTTTCTTT	CASSLYRGRTEAFF
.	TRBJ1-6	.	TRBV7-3	TGTGCCAGCAGCTTAAGGGCGAATTCACCCCTCCACTTT	CASSLRANSPLHF
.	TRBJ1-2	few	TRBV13	TGTGCCAGCAGCTTAACCGGCAGCCGCTATGGCTACACCTTC	CASSLTGSRYGYTF
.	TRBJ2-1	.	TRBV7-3	TGTGCCAGCCGGGACGGAGTTTATGGGGAGCAGTTCTTC	CASRDGVYGEQFF